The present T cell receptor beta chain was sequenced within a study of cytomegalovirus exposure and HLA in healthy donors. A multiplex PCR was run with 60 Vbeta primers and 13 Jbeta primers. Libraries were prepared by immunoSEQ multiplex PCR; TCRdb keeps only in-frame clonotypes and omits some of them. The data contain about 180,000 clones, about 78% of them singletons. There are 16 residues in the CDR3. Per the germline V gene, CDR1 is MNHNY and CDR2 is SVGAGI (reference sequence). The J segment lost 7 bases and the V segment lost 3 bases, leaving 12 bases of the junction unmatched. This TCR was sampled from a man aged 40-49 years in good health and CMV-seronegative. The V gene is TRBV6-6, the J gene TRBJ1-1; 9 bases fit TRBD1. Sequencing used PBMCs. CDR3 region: CASSYPPPDRGFEAFF. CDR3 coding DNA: TGTGCCAGCAGTTATCCACCCCCGGACAGGGGATTTGAAGCTTTCTTT.